These T cell receptor beta chains were read from a single sample in a study of cytomegalovirus exposure and HLA in healthy donors. Assay: immunoSEQ multiplex PCR; the TCRdb copy retains only in-frame clones and omits some. Seen here are about 170,000 clones, approximately 78% observed once, and the top ten hold about 0.82%. Sequenced sample: PBMCs. These receptors were obtained from a woman between 18 and 29 years old in good health and CMV-seronegative. The CDR3 runs from the conserved cysteine through the conserved F or W. D genes are given only for firm matches. Expanded clones are given a class, and other clones once, few, many or no size at all.

TRBV11-2	NA	TRBJ2-7	16	TRBD2	CASSFTVAGTSYEQYF	TGTGCCAGCAGCTTTACGGTAGCGGGTACGTCCTACGAGCAGTACTTC
TRBV19	NA	TRBJ2-7	14	TRBD1	CASSTGQGNYEQYF	TGTGCCAGTAGTACTGGACAGGGGAACTACGAGCAGTACTTC
TRBV11-2	NA	TRBJ1-2	12	NA	CASGRGGLGYTF	TGTGCCAGCGGCCGGGGGGGATTGGGCTACACCTTC
TRBV6-6	NA	TRBJ2-1	12	NA	CASSVDARVQFF	TGTGCCAGCAGTGTAGACGCTAGAGTACAGTTCTTC
TRBV19	NA	TRBJ2-5	16	TRBD2	CASSTSSLAGGETQYF	TGTGCCAGTAGTACGTCATCACTAGCGGGAGGAGAGACCCAGTACTTC
TRBV12-2	NA	TRBJ1-2	14	NA	CASRSPGGQDGYTF	TGTGCAAGTCGCTCTCCCGGGGGGCAGGACGGCTACACCTTC
TRBV28	NA	TRBJ2-3	15	NA	CASITGGKSTDTQYF	TGTGCCAGCATCACCGGAGGGAAAAGCACAGATACGCAGTATTTT
TRBV9	NA	TRBJ2-3	14	TRBD2	CASSPTSGSDTQYF	TGTGCCAGCAGCCCCACTAGCGGTTCAGATACGCAGTATTTT
TRBV28	NA	TRBJ2-5	15	NA	CASSSDRTPISSQYF	TGTGCCAGCAGTTCAGACAGGACCCCCATATCGTCCCAGTACTTC
TRBV28	NA	TRBJ2-2	12	NA	CASSFGSGELFF	TGTGCCAGCAGTTTCGGGTCCGGGGAGCTGTTTTTT
TRBV15	NA	TRBJ2-1	13	TRBD1	CATDRGLYNEQFF	TGTGCCACCGACAGGGGACTGTACAATGAGCAGTTCTTC
TRBV4-2	NA	TRBJ1-5	16	TRBD1	CASSQDRGGRHQPQHF	TGTGCCAGCAGCCAAGATCGAGGGGGCAGACATCAGCCCCAGCATTTT
TRBV7-8	NA	TRBJ1-6	16	NA	CASRRVGEEGNSPLHF	TGTGCCAGCAGGCGCGTAGGAGAGGAAGGTAATTCACCCCTCCACTTT
TRBV19	NA	TRBJ2-1	17	NA	CASTPITSTRGSCEQFF	TGTGCCAGTACCCCAATAACTAGCACCCGAGGTAGTTGTGAGCAGTTCTTC
TRBV7-8	NA	TRBJ2-7	14	NA	CASSLGGSTYEQYF	TGTGCCAGCAGCTTAGGCGGCAGCACCTACGAGCAGTACTTC
TRBV7-8	NA	TRBJ2-3	12	TRBD2	CASSHPGGAQYF	TGTGCCAGCAGCCACCCGGGGGGGGCGCAGTATTTT
TRBV7-2	NA	TRBJ1-5	15	NA	CASSLGDSRNQPQHF	TGTGCCAGCAGCTTAGGAGACAGTCGTAATCAGCCCCAGCATTTT
TRBV7-2	NA	TRBJ2-1	15	TRBD1	CASSRGQGWYNEQFF	TGTGCCAGCAGCCGCGGACAGGGTTGGTACAATGAGCAGTTCTTC
TRBV6-5	NA	TRBJ2-5	12	TRBD2	CASGRAVETQYF	TGTGCCAGCGGGAGGGCCGTAGAGACCCAGTACTTC
TRBV6-1	NA	TRBJ1-1	14	NA	CASSKGPENTEAFF	TGTGCCAGCTCAAAGGGGCCAGAGAACACTGAAGCTTTCTTT
TRBV6-5	NA	TRBJ1-2	16	TRBD1	CASSYVASDRAYGYTF	TGTGCCAGCAGTTACGTGGCTTCCGACAGGGCCTATGGCTACACCTTC
TRBV29-1	NA	TRBJ2-5	13	TRBD1	CSVGTGGQETQYF	TGCAGCGTTGGGACAGGGGGCCAGGAGACCCAGTACTTC
TRBV6-1	few	TRBJ2-7	14	TRBD1	CASSTGDGLYEQYF	TGTGCCAGCAGCACAGGGGACGGGCTCTACGAGCAGTACTTC
TRBV7-9	NA	TRBJ2-1	18	TRBD2	CASSLFPRTSGSHNEQFF	TGTGCCAGCAGCTTATTCCCACGGACTAGCGGGAGTCACAATGAGCAGTTCTTC
TRBV30	NA	TRBJ2-1	14	NA	CAWSVRRGDNEQFF	TGTGCCTGGAGTGTACGCAGGGGAGACAATGAGCAGTTCTTC
TRBV7-9	NA	TRBJ2-3	14	NA	CASSLMGPADTQYF	TGTGCCAGCAGCTTAATGGGCCCGGCAGATACGCAGTATTTT
TRBV30	NA	TRBJ2-5	13	TRBD1	CAWSQGAGETQYF	TGTGCCTGGAGTCAGGGGGCGGGTGAGACCCAGTACTTC
TRBV2	NA	TRBJ1-5	13	NA	CASGEGRGQPQHF	TGTGCCAGCGGGGAAGGGAGAGGTCAGCCCCAGCATTTT
TRBV19	NA	TRBJ1-2	16	NA	CASSFPPHRDLYGYTF	TGTGCCAGTAGCTTCCCCCCCCACAGGGATTTATATGGCTACACCTTC
TRBV10-3	few	TRBJ2-7	14	NA	CATGPKTLGYEQYF	TGTGCCACCGGCCCGAAGACTTTAGGTTACGAGCAGTACTTC
TRBV4-1	few	TRBJ1-1	15	NA	CASSQLQGLFTEAFF	TGCGCCAGCAGCCAACTACAGGGCCTTTTCACTGAAGCTTTCTTT
TRBV6-4	NA	TRBJ2-3	16	TRBD1	CASSYRAGQGAGTQYF	TGTGCCAGCTCATACCGAGCGGGACAGGGGGCAGGGACGCAGTATTTT
TRBV9	NA	TRBJ2-5	16	TRBD2	CASSDLGLAGRETQYF	TGTGCCAGCAGTGACCTTGGTCTAGCGGGACGAGAGACCCAGTACTTC
TRBV2	NA	TRBJ2-5	15	NA	CASTYTTGNQETQYF	TGTGCCAGCACTTATACCACAGGGAACCAAGAGACCCAGTACTTC
TRBV28	NA	TRBJ2-7	14	TRBD1	CASSMQGQVYEQYF	TGTGCCAGCAGTATGCAGGGACAGGTGTACGAGCAGTACTTC
TRBV29-1	NA	TRBJ2-5	13	NA	CSVEWVREETQYF	TGCAGCGTTGAGTGGGTCAGGGAAGAGACCCAGTACTTC
TRBV19	NA	TRBJ1-4	15	NA	CASSEPLQANEKLFF	TGTGCCAGTAGTGAACCCCTACAGGCTAATGAAAAACTGTTTTTT
TRBV27	NA	TRBJ2-5	16	TRBD2	CASSPSGSGRFETQYF	TGTGCCAGCAGCCCATCAGGCAGCGGGAGGTTTGAGACCCAGTACTTC
TRBV5-1	NA	TRBJ2-5	16	TRBD2	CASSLGLAGIQETQYF	TGCGCCAGCAGCTTGGGACTAGCGGGGATACAAGAGACCCAGTACTTC
TRBV28	NA	TRBJ1-3	15	NA	CASSLSGRLGNTIYF	TGTGCCAGCAGTTTATCTGGCAGGCTTGGAAACACCATATATTTT
TRBV6-5	few	TRBJ1-2	14	NA	CASSYSTGITGYTF	TGTGCCAGCAGTTACTCTACTGGTATTACTGGCTACACCTTC
TRBV6-1	NA	TRBJ1-3	14	NA	CASSEGSSGNTIYF	TGTGCCAGCAGTGAAGGGAGCTCTGGAAACACCATATATTTT
TRBV7-5	NA	TRBJ2-1	15	NA	CARRYPGVPYNEQFF	TGTGCCAGAAGATACCCCGGGGTACCCTACAATGAGCAGTTCTTC
TRBV13	few	TRBJ2-1	15	NA	CASSPGGGAINEQFF	TGTGCCAGCAGCCCGGGTGGGGGGGCGATCAATGAGCAGTTCTTC
TRBV15	NA	TRBJ2-7	13	TRBD1	CATRGDRAYEQYF	TGTGCCACCAGAGGGGACAGAGCCTACGAGCAGTACTTC
TRBV28	NA	TRBJ1-4	17	NA	CASIGGNSIATNEKLFF	TGTGCCAGCATTGGAGGGAATTCGATCGCAACTAATGAAAAACTGTTTTTT
TRBV6-5	NA	TRBJ2-7	15	NA	CASSPQEGGSYEQYF	TGTGCCAGCAGTCCCCAGGAAGGGGGCTCCTACGAGCAGTACTTC
TRBV28	NA	TRBJ2-1	14	TRBD2	CASSNSGEGSEQFF	TGTGCCAGCAGTAACTCCGGGGAGGGGAGTGAGCAGTTCTTC
TRBV11-2	NA	TRBJ2-7	18	NA	CASSYRGGRAGYSYEQYF	TGTGCCAGCAGTTATAGGGGAGGTCGAGCGGGCTACTCCTACGAGCAGTACTTC